A selection of T cell receptor beta chains follows, all from one sample in a study of blood T cell repertoires in COVID-19. Measured with immunoSEQ multiplex PCR; TCRdb has only the in-frame clones, and not every one. Among about 50,000 clones listed, 83% were seen once. Sequenced input: peripheral blood. These receptor sequences come from a middle-aged man with acute or convalescent COVID-19. The CDR3 runs from the conserved cysteine through the conserved F or W. A D gene is named only where the DNA matches it firmly. The size entry is marked missing in some rows and otherwise reads once, few, many or a size class.

abundance | j_gene | v_gene | d_gene | CDR3nt | CDR3aa
. | TRBJ2-3 | TRBV5-1 | . | TGCGCCAGCAGCTTGGCAGCCCGGGTCGCAGATACGCAGTATTTT | CASSLAARVADTQYF
. | TRBJ2-2 | TRBV7-2 | TRBD2 | TGTGCCAGCAGCTTAGGACTAGCGGGGGGGCTGAACACCGGGGAGCTGTTTTTT | CASSLGLAGGLNTGELFF
. | TRBJ1-2 | TRBV2 | . | TGTGCCAGGAGGCGTCGGGGCGGGGACTATGGCTACACCTTC | CARRRRGGDYGYTF
. | TRBJ2-7 | TRBV6-1 | TRBD1 | TGTGCCAGCAGTGAAAACAGGGGATACGAGCAGTACTTC | CASSENRGYEQYF
once | TRBJ2-2 | TRBV7-2 | . | TGTGCCAGCAGCTTACTGGGGGCGGAGAACACCGGGGAGCTGTTTTTT | CASSLLGAENTGELFF
. | TRBJ1-3 | TRBV14 | TRBD1 | TGTGCCAGCAGCCGGGACAGTTCGTCTGGAAACACCATATATTTT | CASSRDSSSGNTIYF
. | TRBJ2-3 | TRBV5-1 | TRBD1 | TGCGCCAGCAGCCCGGACAGGGGGAGAACAGATACGCAGTATTTT | CASSPDRGRTDTQYF
. | TRBJ1-3 | TRBV7-9 | . | TGTGCCAGCAGCTTAAGCGAGACCTCTGGAAACACCATATATTTT | CASSLSETSGNTIYF
once | TRBJ2-2 | TRBV28 | TRBD1 | TGTGCCAGCAGACCTCCGGGACAGGGGTCCGGGGAGCTGTTTTTT | CASRPPGQGSGELFF
. | TRBJ2-2 | TRBV6-5 | . | TGTGCCAGCAGTTACTCGTTTGGCCCGGGGACCGGGGAGCTGTTTTTT | CASSYSFGPGTGELFF
. | TRBJ1-2 | TRBV5-4 | . | TGTGCCAGCAGCTTGGGTTCAATCGGGAGAACCTTC | CASSLGSIGRTF
. | TRBJ1-1 | TRBV19 | . | TGTGCCAGTAGTATGGCAGGGCTGACTGAAGCTTTCTTT | CASSMAGLTEAFF
. | TRBJ2-1 | TRBV11-2 | . | TGTGCCAGCAGCTTATACGAGCATGAGCAGTTCTTC | CASSLYEHEQFF
. | TRBJ1-1 | TRBV29-1 | . | TGCAGCGTCACCTATCGGGTGAACACTGAAGCTTTCTTT | CSVTYRVNTEAFF
. | TRBJ2-2 | TRBV19 | . | TGTGCCAGTAGTACAGACCCTCGGGGTTGGTCGGCCGGGGAGCTGTTTTTT | CASSTDPRGWSAGELFF
. | TRBJ1-2 | TRBV9 | . | TGTGCCAGCAGCGTAGGGGCCCGCTCGGATGGCTACACCTTC | CASSVGARSDGYTF
. | TRBJ1-6 | TRBV27 | . | TGTGCCAGCACCAGGGTCTATAATTCACCCCTCCACTTT | CASTRVYNSPLHF
. | TRBJ1-1 | TRBV28 | . | TGTGCCAGCAGTTCCCCACGCCGGGAAGCTTTCTTT | CASSSPRREAFF
. | TRBJ2-1 | TRBV18 | . | TGTGCCAGCTCACCGTACCGGGGTACCCACTCCTACAATGAGCAGTTCTTC | CASSPYRGTHSYNEQFF
. | TRBJ1-1 | TRBV6-5 | . | TGTGCCAGCAGTTGGGGAGGACTGGGGAGCACTGAAGCTTTCTTT | CASSWGGLGSTEAFF
few | TRBJ2-1 | TRBV30 | TRBD2 | TGTGCCTGGAGTCCAGGACTAGCGGGAGTTAATGAGCAGTTCTTC | CAWSPGLAGVNEQFF
. | TRBJ1-2 | TRBV3-1/TRBV3-2 | . | TGTGCCAGCAGCCAAGTAAACTATGGCTACACCTTC | CASSQVNYGYTF
. | TRBJ2-4 | TRBV6-2/TRBV6-3 | TRBD2 | TGTGCCAGCAGCGACCTGGCTAGCGGGATAGGCTATGGGGTCAAAAACATTCAGTACTTC | CASSDLASGIGYGVKNIQYF
. | TRBJ2-1 | TRBV18 | . | TGTGCCAGCTCACCGGACCGCCCCGGGGGGCGGAATGAGCAGTTCTTC | CASSPDRPGGRNEQFF
. | TRBJ2-5 | TRBV6-5 | TRBD1 | TGTGCCAGCAGTAGACCAGGGGGTTACCAAGAGACCCAGTACTTC | CASSRPGGYQETQYF
. | TRBJ1-6 | TRBV5-5 | TRBD1 | TGTGCCAGCAGCCCTTACCGGGACAGGGGGCATTCACCCCTCCACTTT | CASSPYRDRGHSPLHF
. | TRBJ1-2 | TRBV5-1 | TRBD1 | TGCGCCAGCAGCGCGGGGACAGGAGCCTATGGCTACACCTTC | CASSAGTGAYGYTF
. | TRBJ1-5 | TRBV30 | . | TGTGCCTGGAGTCGGAGACCCAATCAGCCCCAGCATTTT | CAWSRRPNQPQHF
. | TRBJ1-5 | TRBV27 | TRBD1 | TGTGCCAGCAGTCTATTAGACAGGGTGAAGCAGCCCCAGCATTTT | CASSLLDRVKQPQHF
. | TRBJ1-1 | TRBV9 | TRBD1 | TGTGCCAGCAGCCCCCGACAGGGAATGAACACTGAAGCTTTCTTT | CASSPRQGMNTEAFF
. | TRBJ1-2 | TRBV18 | TRBD1 | TGTGCCAGCTCACAAGACAGGGGGCCCGCCATCGGGGACACCTTC | CASSQDRGPAIGDTF
once | TRBJ1-2 | TRBV6-5 | TRBD1 | TGTGCCAGCAGGAGACAGGGCATGAACTATGGCTACACCTTC | CASRRQGMNYGYTF
. | TRBJ1-6 | TRBV30 | . | TGTGCCTGGAGAGTACAGGGTACAGGGATTTCACCCCTCCACTTT | CAWRVQGTGISPLHF
few | TRBJ2-7 | TRBV7-8 | TRBD2 | TGTGCCAGCAGCTCAACGGGCGGGGGATACGAGCAGTACTTC | CASSSTGGGYEQYF
. | TRBJ2-7 | TRBV2 | . | TGTGCCAGCAGGCAGCGCCACGAGCAGTACTTC | CASRQRHEQYF
. | TRBJ1-1 | TRBV19 | TRBD1 | TGTGCCAGTAGTTTCGGACAGGACACTGAAGCTTTCTTT | CASSFGQDTEAFF
few | TRBJ2-3 | TRBV5-1 | TRBD1 | TGCGCCAGCAGGGGACCGGGACAGGGCACAGATACGCAGTATTTT | CASRGPGQGTDTQYF
. | TRBJ1-6 | TRBV5-1 | TRBD1 | TGCGCCAGCAGCTTGGTCACAGGGTCAGGGGGCTCCTATAATTCACCCCTCCACTTT | CASSLVTGSGGSYNSPLHF
. | TRBJ1-5 | TRBV19 | . | TGTGCCAGTAGCTCCGACCTGTTGGGCCAGCCCCAGCATTTT | CASSSDLLGQPQHF
few | TRBJ1-2 | TRBV18 | TRBD1 | TGTGCCAGCTCACCGGTGACCCGGGACAGCTATGGCTACACCTTC | CASSPVTRDSYGYTF
. | TRBJ2-2 | TRBV6-2/TRBV6-3 | . | TGTGCCAGCAGTTACGACAAGCGGACGAACACCGGGGAGCTGTTTTTT | CASSYDKRTNTGELFF
. | TRBJ2-2 | TRBV10-3 | TRBD2 | TGTGCCATCAGTGACTGGCGGGGGGCCGGGGAGCTGTTTTTT | CAISDWRGAGELFF
. | TRBJ2-7 | TRBV9 | . | TGTGCCAGCTCTTGGAGAGAGCAGTACTTC | CASSWREQYF
. | TRBJ1-1 | TRBV30 | . | TGTGCCTGGAGTGTATCGGACAGGAACACTGAAGCTTTCTTT | CAWSVSDRNTEAFF
. | TRBJ1-4 | TRBV9 | . | TGTGCCAGCAGCGTATATGGGGGGGCGAGTGAAAAACTGTTTTTT | CASSVYGGASEKLFF
. | TRBJ2-3 | TRBV2 | TRBD2 | TGTGCCAGCACCCCAAGGGGGAGCGGGAGGGAAAATACGCAGTATTTT | CASTPRGSGRENTQYF
. | TRBJ1-1 | TRBV23-1 | . | TGCGCCAGCAGTCCTAGCGGGCCTCGGAACACTGAAGCTTTCTTT | CASSPSGPRNTEAFF
. | TRBJ1-4 | TRBV27 | . | TGTGCCAGCAGTTCTATAGGGGCCGGTAATGAAAAACTGTTTTTT | CASSSIGAGNEKLFF
. | TRBJ1-1 | TRBV5-1 | . | TGCGCCAGCAGCGCCTCCAATACCGGGAACACTGAAGCTTTCTTT | CASSASNTGNTEAFF
once | TRBJ1-1 | TRBV7-6 | . | . | CASSLVGFGSGGATFF
few | TRBJ2-1 | TRBV2 | TRBD2 | TGTGCCAGCTGCTGTGGGACTAGCGGGAGCAATGAGCAGTTCTTC | CASCCGTSGSNEQFF
. | TRBJ2-5 | TRBV10-1 | . | TGCGCCAGCAGTGAGTCGCAGGGGCTCTCGACCCAGTACTTC | CASSESQGLSTQYF
. | TRBJ2-3 | TRBV19 | TRBD2 | TGTGCCAGTAGTATAGATCTTGGGCTAGCGGGGATGAATACGCAGTATTTT | CASSIDLGLAGMNTQYF
. | TRBJ2-6 | TRBV7-2 | . | TGTGCCAGCAGCTTACAGGGAACTGGGGCCAACGTCCTGACTTTC | CASSLQGTGANVLTF
once | TRBJ2-2 | TRBV14 | . | TGTGCCAGCAGCCTCAGAAGGGGGACGAACACCGGGGAGCTGTTTTTT | CASSLRRGTNTGELFF